Listed here is a single T cell receptor beta chain. Antigen unknown. The V segment lost 1 base and the J segment 4 bases; nucleotides outside the gene matches: 3. Germline assignment: CDR1 MNHNS and CDR2 SASEGT. The CDR3 loop spans 14 amino acids. The assay was immunoSEQ multiplex PCR, and TCRdb's table has in-frame clones only and misses some. The table records 150,000 or so clones, more than 85% of them present only once. The data derive from a study of T cell responses to AZD1222 COVID-19 vaccine. Study-level information: Second doses were pooled across both intervals (about 4 or about 12 weeks).

Overall study findings and caveats: Females outnumbered males among donors, who were mostly white British; clonal diversity was possibly underestimated. Among vaccine-associated CD4 TCRs, coverage spanned spike, with dominance at 160-218 and 743-854. The breadth and depth of Spike-specific TCRs increased once two AZD1222 doses had been given.

The V and J genes are TRBV6-1 and TRBJ1-2; TRBD1 matches at 7 bases. The clonotype comes from an adult in good health. The sequences come from peripheral blood, collected on day 0 of AZD1222 vaccination. The CDR3 DNA sequence: TGTGCCAGCAGTGAAGTCGCAGGGGGCTATGGCTACACCTTC. It translates to CASSEVAGGYGYTF.